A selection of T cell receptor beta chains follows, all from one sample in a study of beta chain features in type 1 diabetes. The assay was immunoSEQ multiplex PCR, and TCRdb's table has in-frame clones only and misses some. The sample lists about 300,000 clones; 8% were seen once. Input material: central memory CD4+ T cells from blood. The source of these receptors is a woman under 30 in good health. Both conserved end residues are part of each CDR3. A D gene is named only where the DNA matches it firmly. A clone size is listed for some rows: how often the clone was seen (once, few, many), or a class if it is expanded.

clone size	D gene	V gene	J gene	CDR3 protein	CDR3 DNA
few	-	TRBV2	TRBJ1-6	CASNRESSYNSPLHF	TGTGCCAGCAACAGGGAGAGCTCCTATAATTCACCCCTCCACTTT
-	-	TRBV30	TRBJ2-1	CAWTPRGRAYNEQFF	TGTGCCTGGACCCCCCGAGGGAGAGCGTACAATGAGCAGTTCTTC
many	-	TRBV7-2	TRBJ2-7	CASSLASTDTYEQYF	TGTGCCAGCAGCTTAGCTTCAACTGATACCTACGAGCAGTACTTC
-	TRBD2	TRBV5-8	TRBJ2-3	CASSLLSGRGTDTQYF	TGTGCCAGCAGCTTACTCAGCGGGAGAGGCACAGATACGCAGTATTTT
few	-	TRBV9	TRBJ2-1	CASSASLGRATQDEQFF	TGTGCCAGCAGCGCGTCACTAGGGCGGGCTACCCAGGATGAGCAGTTCTTC
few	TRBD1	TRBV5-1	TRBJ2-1	CASSARQGSSYNEQFF	TGCGCCAGCAGCGCCCGACAGGGAAGCTCCTACAATGAGCAGTTCTTC
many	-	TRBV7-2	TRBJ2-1	CASGQNEQFF	TGTGCCAGCGGTCAGAATGAGCAGTTCTTC
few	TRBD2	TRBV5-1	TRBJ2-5	CASSFPSRTSGGQETQYF	TGCGCCAGCAGCTTCCCGTCTCGGACTAGCGGGGGGCAAGAGACCCAGTACTTC
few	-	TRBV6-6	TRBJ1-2	CASESNYGYTF	TGTGCCAGCGAGAGTAACTATGGCTACACCTTC
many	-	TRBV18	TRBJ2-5	CASSPTIGGQETQYF	TGTGCCAGCTCACCTACTATCGGGGGTCAAGAGACCCAGTACTTC
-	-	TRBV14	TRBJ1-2	CASSQGQGRVGYTF	TGTGCCAGCAGCCAAGGGCAGGGTAGGGTTGGCTACACCTTC
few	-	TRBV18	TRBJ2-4	CASSPLAAAGSRSKNIQYF	TGTGCCAGCTCACCACTCGCAGCCGCCGGAAGCCGATCCAAAAACATTCAGTACTTC
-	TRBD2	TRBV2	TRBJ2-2	CASRDSGRTTGELFF	TGTGCCAGCAGGGATAGCGGGAGGACCACCGGGGAGCTGTTTTTT
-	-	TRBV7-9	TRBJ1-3	CASSPTWAPLSGNTIYF	TGTGCCAGCAGCCCTACATGGGCACCTCTCTCTGGAAACACCATATATTTT
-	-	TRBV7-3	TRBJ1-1	CASSFGSLENTEAFF	TGTGCCAGCAGCTTCGGTTCCTTGGAAAACACTGAAGCTTTCTTT
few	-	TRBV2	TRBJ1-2	CASTSQSYGYTF	TGTGCCAGCACATCCCAGAGCTATGGCTACACCTTC
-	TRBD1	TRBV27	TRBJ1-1	CASSSRRQGNTEAFF	TGTGCCAGCAGTTCCCGACGACAGGGGAACACTGAAGCTTTCTTT
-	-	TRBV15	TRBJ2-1	CATSRAPLSDLYNEQFF	TGTGCCACCAGCAGAGCCCCCCTATCGGATTTATACAATGAGCAGTTCTTC
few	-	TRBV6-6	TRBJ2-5	CASSYGQGGETQYF	TGTGCCAGCAGTTACGGCCAGGGTGGGGAGACCCAGTACTTC
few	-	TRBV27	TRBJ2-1	CASSTTRDTSFYEQFF	TGTGCCAGCAGTACGACCCGGGACACCAGTTTCTATGAGCAGTTCTTC
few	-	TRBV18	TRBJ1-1	CASSPLSAANTEAFF	TGTGCCAGCTCACCACTTTCCGCAGCGAACACTGAAGCTTTCTTT
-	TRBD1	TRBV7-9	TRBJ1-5	CASIVIRDRRSYSNQPQHF	TGTGCCAGCATCGTAATAAGGGACAGAAGAAGCTATAGCAATCAGCCCCAGCATTTT
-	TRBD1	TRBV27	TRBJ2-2	CASRVGGITGELFF	TGTGCCAGCAGGGTAGGGGGCATCACCGGGGAGCTGTTTTTT
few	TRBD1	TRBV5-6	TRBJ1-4	CASIRGQASNEKLFF	TGTGCCAGCATCCGCGGACAGGCGAGTAATGAAAAACTGTTTTTT
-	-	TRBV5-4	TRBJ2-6	CASSLRLSGANVLTF	TGTGCCAGCAGCTTGAGACTCTCTGGGGCCAACGTCCTGACTTTC
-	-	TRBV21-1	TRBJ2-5	CASSKRLRETQYF	TGTGCCAGCAGCAAAAGGTTGCGGGAGACCCAGTACTTC
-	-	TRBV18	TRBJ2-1	CASSPPRAGTLNEQFF	TGTGCCAGCTCACCCCCGCGGGCAGGGACCCTCAATGAGCAGTTCTTC
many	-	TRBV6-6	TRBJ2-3	CATRDASTDTQYF	TGTGCCACCCGTGACGCTAGCACAGATACGCAGTATTTT
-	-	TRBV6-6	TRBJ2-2	CASSLRTRNTGELFF	TGTGCCAGCAGTCTTAGGACACGGAACACCGGGGAGCTGTTTTTT
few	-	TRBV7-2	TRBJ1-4	CASSLGVSREKLFF	TGTGCCAGCAGCTTAGGGGTCTCACGGGAAAAACTGTTTTTT
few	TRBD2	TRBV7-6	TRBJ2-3	CASSFGPAGNTDTQYF	TGTGCCAGCAGCTTTGGTCCAGCGGGGAACACAGATACGCAGTATTTT
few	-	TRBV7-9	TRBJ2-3	CASSREIQVTSTDTQYF	TGTGCCAGCAGCCGAGAGATCCAGGTGACTAGCACAGATACGCAGTATTTT
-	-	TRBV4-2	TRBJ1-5	CASSQDTHVDQPQHF	TGTGCCAGCAGCCAAGATACCCATGTTGATCAGCCCCAGCATTTT
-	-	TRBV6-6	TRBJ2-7	CASSYRSLGAYEQYF	TGTGCCAGCAGTTACCGTAGCCTTGGGGCCTACGAGCAGTACTTC
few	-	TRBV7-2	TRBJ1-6	CASSARQGHGGGPLHF	TGTGCCAGCAGCGCCCGACAAGGCCATGGAGGTGGGCCCCTCCACTTT
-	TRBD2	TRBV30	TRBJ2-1	CAGHSGSVRNEQFF	TGTGCCGGGCATAGCGGGAGCGTTCGGAATGAGCAGTTCTTC
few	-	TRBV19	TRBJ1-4	CASTKAGYNEKLFF	TGTGCCAGTACCAAAGCAGGGTATAATGAAAAACTGTTTTTT
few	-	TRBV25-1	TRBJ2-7	CASSERGRDSYEQYF	TGTGCCAGCAGTGAAAGGGGCAGGGACTCCTACGAGCAGTACTTC
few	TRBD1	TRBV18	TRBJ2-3	CASSLWTGGTLADTQYF	TGTGCCAGCTCACTGTGGACAGGGGGCACGTTGGCAGATACGCAGTATTTT
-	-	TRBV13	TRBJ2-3	CASSRLGRDPTDTQYF	TGTGCCAGCAGCCGACTAGGACGGGACCCCACAGATACGCAGTATTTT
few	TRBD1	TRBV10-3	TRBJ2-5	CAISEPGQGETQYF	TGTGCCATCAGTGAGCCTGGACAGGGGGAGACCCAGTACTTC
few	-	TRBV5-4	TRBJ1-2	CASSRWRASNYGYTF	TGTGCCAGCAGTCGTTGGAGAGCCTCTAACTATGGCTACACCTTC
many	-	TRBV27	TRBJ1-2	CASSFQTTGPYGYTF	TGTGCCAGCAGTTTTCAAACGACAGGACCCTATGGCTACACCTTC
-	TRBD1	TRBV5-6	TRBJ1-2	CASSLTGVVYGYTF	TGTGCCAGCAGCCTCACAGGGGTCGTCTATGGCTACACCTTC
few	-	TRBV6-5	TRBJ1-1	CASRSDSYTEAFF	TGTGCCAGCAGATCCGACAGCTACACTGAAGCTTTCTTT
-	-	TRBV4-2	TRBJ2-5	CASSQEWRNNKGTQYF	TGTGCCAGCAGCCAAGAGTGGCGTAACAACAAAGGGACCCAGTACTTC
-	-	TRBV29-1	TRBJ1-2	CSVEAGQGSYGYTF	TGCAGCGTTGAAGCGGGACAAGGATCCTATGGCTACACCTTC
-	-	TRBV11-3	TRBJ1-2	CASSSTDIAKGGYTF	TGTGCCAGCAGCTCAACCGACATCGCTAAAGGAGGCTACACCTTC
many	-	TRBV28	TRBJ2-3	CASTLGGLDTQYF	TGTGCCAGCACCCTCGGGGGGCTGGATACGCAGTATTTT
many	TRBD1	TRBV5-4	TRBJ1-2	CASSTWDRPDGYTF	TGTGCCAGCAGCACATGGGACAGGCCGGACGGCTACACCTTC
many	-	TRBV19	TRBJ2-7	CASSIDPRGSYEQYF	TGTGCCAGTAGTATAGACCCCAGGGGTTCCTACGAGCAGTACTTC
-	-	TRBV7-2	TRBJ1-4	CASSAGGGEKLFF	TGTGCCAGCTCCGCGGGCGGCGGGGAAAAACTGTTTTTT
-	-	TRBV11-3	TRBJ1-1	CASSFNQGSGEAFF	TGTGCCAGCAGCTTTAACCAAGGATCGGGTGAAGCTTTCTTT
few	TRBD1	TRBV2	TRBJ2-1	CASEGQGVSNEQFF	TGTGCCAGTGAGGGACAGGGGGTTTCCAATGAGCAGTTCTTC